A single sample gave rise to the 5 T cell receptor beta chains below, sequenced in a study of CD8 T cells in Susac syndrome. Random hexamers were used to reverse transcribe roughly 0.45 to 1 ug of RNA. TCRdb called the immunoSEQ multiplex PCR reads again in MiXCR, with one record for every CDR3 protein. Here the sample spans about 130,000 distinct CDR3 sequences, approximately 93% being singletons. The specimen was CD8+ T cells from PBMCs. The receptors derive from a human donor with multiple sclerosis.

V gene TRBV7-2 combines with J gene TRBJ2-7; weak D call: TRBD1 (6 bases). There are 12 residues in the CDR3. CDR1 is SGHTA, CDR2 FQGNSA, per germline. Trimming pared 6 bases from V and 7 bases from J, leaving 13 bases between. For the CDR3, the DNA is TGTGCCAGCAGTACCGGGACAACGGAGCAGTACTTC. This codes for CASSTGTTEQYF.

The rearrangement uses TRBV2 and TRBJ2-3; D is possibly TRBD1 (5 bases). Trimming took off 5 bases at V and 2 bases at J, with 17 bases between the two ends. This CDR3 is 16 amino acids long. Germline assignment: CDR1 SNHLY and CDR2 FYNNEI. DNA of the CDR3: TGTGCCAGCAGTTCAGTCCGTCGACAGTACACAGATACGCAGTATTTT. Its protein product is CASSSVRRQYTDTQYF.

The chain recombines TRBV7-9 with TRBJ1-1; TRBD1 aligns across 7 bases. Trimming took 2 bases from V and 5 from J; bases not matched to a gene: 5. CDR1 SEHNR and CDR2 FQNEAQ come from the germline V gene (reference sequence). The CDR3 totals 14 residues. The CDR3 reads CASSLTGATTEAFF. The CDR3 region has the DNA TGTGCCAGCAGCTTAACAGGGGCGACGACTGAAGCTTTCTTT.

The V call is TRBV28, the J call TRBJ2-1; the D call may be TRBD1 or TRBD2 (5 bases each). CDR1 is MDHEN, CDR2 SYDVKM, per germline. The CDR3 is made up of 16 amino acids. Trimming removed 11 bases from V and 1 base from J, with 21 bases in between. DNA of the CDR3: TGTGCCGTCGGGACGCTGGCAGGCCGGTCCTACAATGAGCAGTTCTTC. It codes for CAVGTLAGRSYNEQFF.

The rearrangement joins TRBV20-1 to TRBJ2-4, with D unclear. CDR3 length: 13 amino acids. V was pared by 3 bases and J by 0 bases, with 6 bases between. Germline loops: CDR1 DFQATT, CDR2 SNEGSKA (reference sequence). CDR3 in amino acids: CSASWLAKNIQYF. The DNA for the CDR3 is TGCAGTGCTAGCTGGTTAGCCAAAAACATTCAGTACTTC.